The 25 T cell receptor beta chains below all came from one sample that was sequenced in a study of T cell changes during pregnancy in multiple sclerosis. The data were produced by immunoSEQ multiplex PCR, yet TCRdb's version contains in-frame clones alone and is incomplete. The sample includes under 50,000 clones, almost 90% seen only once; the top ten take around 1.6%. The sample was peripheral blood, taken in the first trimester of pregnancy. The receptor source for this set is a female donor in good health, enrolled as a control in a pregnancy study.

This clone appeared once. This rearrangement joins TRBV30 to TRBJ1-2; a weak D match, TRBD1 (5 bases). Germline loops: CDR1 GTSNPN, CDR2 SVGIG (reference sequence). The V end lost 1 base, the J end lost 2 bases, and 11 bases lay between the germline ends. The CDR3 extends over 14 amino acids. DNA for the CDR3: TGTGCCTGGAGTGCCAGGGTCTCGAACTATGGCTACACCTTC. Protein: CAWSARVSNYGYTF.

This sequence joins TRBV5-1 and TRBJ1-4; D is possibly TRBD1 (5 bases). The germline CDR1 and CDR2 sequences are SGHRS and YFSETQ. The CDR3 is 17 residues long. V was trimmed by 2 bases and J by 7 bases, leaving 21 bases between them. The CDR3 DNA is TGCGCCAGCAGCTTCTCACTTTACTCAGGGAGGTCTGAAAAACTGTTTTTT. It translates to CASSFSLYSGRSEKLFF.

CDR3 DNA: TGCGCCAGCAGCTTGATACTCGGTGCAGATACGCAGTATTTT. The encoded protein is CASSLILGADTQYF. The V and J genes are TRBV5-1 and TRBJ2-3, with unresolved D. The CDR3 extends over 14 amino acids. Germline assignment: CDR1 SGHRS and CDR2 YFSETQ. V lost 1 base, J lost 4 bases, and 10 bases lay in between.

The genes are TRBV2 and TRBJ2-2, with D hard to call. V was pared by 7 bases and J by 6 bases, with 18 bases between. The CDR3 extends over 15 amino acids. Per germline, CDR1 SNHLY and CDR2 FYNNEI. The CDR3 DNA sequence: TGTGCCAGCACATCGACGGGTCGAGGCGCCGGGGAGCTGTTTTTT. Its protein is CASTSTGRGAGELFF.

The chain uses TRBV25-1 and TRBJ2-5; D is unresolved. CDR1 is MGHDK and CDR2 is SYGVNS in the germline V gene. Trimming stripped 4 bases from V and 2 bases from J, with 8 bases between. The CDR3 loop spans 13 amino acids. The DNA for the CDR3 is TGTGCCAGCAGTGTGGGCCCACAAGAGACCCAGTACTTC. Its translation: CASSVGPQETQYF.

CDR3: CASSLMDSQETQYF. CDR3 nucleotides: TGTGCCAGCAGCTTGATGGACAGTCAAGAGACCCAGTACTTC. The chain links TRBV7-9 to TRBJ2-5; D is possibly TRBD1 (6 bases). CDR3 length equals 14 residues. Trimming cost V 3 bases and J 2 bases, with 10 bases left between them. Looked up from germline, CDR1 is SEHNR and CDR2 is FQNEAQ (reference sequence).

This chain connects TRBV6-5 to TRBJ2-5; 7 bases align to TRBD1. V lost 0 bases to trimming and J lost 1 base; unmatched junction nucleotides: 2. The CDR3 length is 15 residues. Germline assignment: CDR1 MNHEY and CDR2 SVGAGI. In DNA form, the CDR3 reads TGTGCCAGCAGTTACTCCCGGGACAGCCAAGAGACCCAGTACTTC. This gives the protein CASSYSRDSQETQYF.

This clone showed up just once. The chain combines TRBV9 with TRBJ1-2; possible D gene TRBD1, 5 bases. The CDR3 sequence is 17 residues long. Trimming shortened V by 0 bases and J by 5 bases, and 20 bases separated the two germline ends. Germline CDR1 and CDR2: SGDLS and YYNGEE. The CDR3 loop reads CASSVGWGFKGKYGYTF. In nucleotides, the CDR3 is TGTGCCAGCAGCGTAGGCTGGGGCTTTAAGGGGAAGTATGGCTACACCTTC.

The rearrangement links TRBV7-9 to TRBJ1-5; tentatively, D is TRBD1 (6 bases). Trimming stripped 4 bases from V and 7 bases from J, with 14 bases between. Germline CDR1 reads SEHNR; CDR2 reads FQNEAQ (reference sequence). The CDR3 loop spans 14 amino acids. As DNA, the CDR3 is TGTGCCAGCAGCTCATGGGACAAGTCACAGCCCCAGCATTTT. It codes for CASSSWDKSQPQHF.

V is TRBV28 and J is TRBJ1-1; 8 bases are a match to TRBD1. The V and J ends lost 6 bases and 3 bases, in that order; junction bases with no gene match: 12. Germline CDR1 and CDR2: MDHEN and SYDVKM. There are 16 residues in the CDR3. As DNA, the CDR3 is TGTGCCAGCAGCGCAGACAGGGGAACTGAGGACACTGAAGCTTTCTTT. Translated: CASSADRGTEDTEAFF.

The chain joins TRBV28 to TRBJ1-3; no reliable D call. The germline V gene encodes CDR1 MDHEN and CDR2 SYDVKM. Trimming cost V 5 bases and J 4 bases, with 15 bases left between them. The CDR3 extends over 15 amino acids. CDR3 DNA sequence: TGTGCCAGCAGTGCCCACCGGGGAGCAGGAAACACCATATATTTT. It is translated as CASSAHRGAGNTIYF.

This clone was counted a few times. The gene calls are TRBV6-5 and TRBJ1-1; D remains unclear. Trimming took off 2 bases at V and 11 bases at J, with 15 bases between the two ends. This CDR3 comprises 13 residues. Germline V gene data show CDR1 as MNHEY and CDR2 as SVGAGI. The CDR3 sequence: CASSYGPRGLAFF. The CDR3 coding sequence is TGTGCCAGCAGTTACGGGCCCCGCGGACTGGCTTTCTTT.

Here the CDR3 reads CASQSTDTQYF. The CDR3 DNA reads TGCGCCAGCCAGAGCACAGATACGCAGTATTTT. The chain carries TRBV10-2 and TRBJ2-3; no reliable D call. CDR3 length: 11 residues. The germline gives CDR1 WSHSY, CDR2 SAAADI. Trimming stripped 8 bases from V and 0 bases from J, with 3 bases between.

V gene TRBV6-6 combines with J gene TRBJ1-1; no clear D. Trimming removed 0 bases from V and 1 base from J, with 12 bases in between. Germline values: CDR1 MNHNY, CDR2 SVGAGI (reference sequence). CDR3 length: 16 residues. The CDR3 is CASSYSPSRTNTEAFF. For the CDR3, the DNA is TGTGCCAGCAGTTACTCGCCGAGCCGCACGAACACTGAAGCTTTCTTT.

The DNA of the CDR3 is TGTGCCAGCAGACCGGGACTAGCGGAAGAGACCCAGTACTTC. Its protein is CASRPGLAEETQYF. This chain links TRBV28 with TRBJ2-5; 11 bases are shared with TRBD2. With V trimmed by 6 bases and J by 3 bases, 3 bases remained unmatched. In germline, CDR1 is MDHEN, CDR2 SYDVKM. This CDR3 is 14 amino acids long.

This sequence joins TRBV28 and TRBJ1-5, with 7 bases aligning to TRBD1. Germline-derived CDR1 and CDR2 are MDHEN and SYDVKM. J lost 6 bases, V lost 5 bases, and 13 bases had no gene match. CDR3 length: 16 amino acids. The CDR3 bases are TGTGCCAGCAGTACGATTACGACAGGGTTTGGTCAGCCCCAGCATTTT. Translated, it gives CASSTITTGFGQPQHF.

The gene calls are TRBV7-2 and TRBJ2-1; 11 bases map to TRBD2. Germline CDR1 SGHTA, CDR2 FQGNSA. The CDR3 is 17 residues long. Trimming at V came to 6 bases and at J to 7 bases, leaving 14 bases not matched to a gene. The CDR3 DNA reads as TGTGCCAGCAGGCAAAGTGGGATAGCGGGAGGGCGAAATGAGCAGTTCTTC. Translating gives CASRQSGIAGGRNEQFF.

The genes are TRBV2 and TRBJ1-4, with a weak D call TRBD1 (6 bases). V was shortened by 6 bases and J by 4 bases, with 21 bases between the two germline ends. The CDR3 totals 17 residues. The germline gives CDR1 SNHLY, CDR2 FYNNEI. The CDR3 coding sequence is TGTGCCAGCAGCCCACCACGGGGGGACAAGGGTAATGAAAAACTGTTTTTT. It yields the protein CASSPPRGDKGNEKLFF.

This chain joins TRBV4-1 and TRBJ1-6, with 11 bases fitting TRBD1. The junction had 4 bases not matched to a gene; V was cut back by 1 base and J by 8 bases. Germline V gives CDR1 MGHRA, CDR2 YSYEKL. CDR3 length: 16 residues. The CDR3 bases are TGCGCCAGCAGCCAAGTTCGGGGACAGGGGGATTCACCCCTCCACTTT. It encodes CASSQVRGQGDSPLHF.

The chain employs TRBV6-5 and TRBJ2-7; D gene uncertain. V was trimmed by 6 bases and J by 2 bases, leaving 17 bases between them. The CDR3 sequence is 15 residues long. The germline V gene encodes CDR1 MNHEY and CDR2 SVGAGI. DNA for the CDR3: TGTGCCAGCAGCCCCCCAGGTGGGCTTCCCTACGAGCAGTACTTC. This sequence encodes CASSPPGGLPYEQYF.

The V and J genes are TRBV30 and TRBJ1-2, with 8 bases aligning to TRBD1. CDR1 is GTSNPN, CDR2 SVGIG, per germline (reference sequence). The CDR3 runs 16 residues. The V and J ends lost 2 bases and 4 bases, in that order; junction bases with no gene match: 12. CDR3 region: CAWSRAGGYPSYGYTF. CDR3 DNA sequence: TGTGCCTGGAGTCGGGCAGGGGGCTACCCCTCCTATGGCTACACCTTC.

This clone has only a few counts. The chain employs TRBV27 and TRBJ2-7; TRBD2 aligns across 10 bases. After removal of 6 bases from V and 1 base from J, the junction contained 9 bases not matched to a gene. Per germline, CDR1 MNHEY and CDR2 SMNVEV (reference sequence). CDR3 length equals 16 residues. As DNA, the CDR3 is TGTGCCAGCAGGACCCTAGCGGGGGATACGTCCTACGAGCAGTACTTC. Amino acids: CASRTLAGDTSYEQYF.

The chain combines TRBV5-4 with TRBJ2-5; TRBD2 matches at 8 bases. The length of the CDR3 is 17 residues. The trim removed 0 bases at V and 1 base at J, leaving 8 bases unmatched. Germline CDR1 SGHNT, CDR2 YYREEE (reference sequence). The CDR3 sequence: CASSLERGGGFQETQYF. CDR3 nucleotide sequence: TGTGCCAGCAGCTTGGAGCGAGGCGGGGGGTTCCAAGAGACCCAGTACTTC. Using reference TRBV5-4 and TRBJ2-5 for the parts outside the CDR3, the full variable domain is ETGVTQSPTHLIKTRGQQVTLRCSSQSGHNTVSWYQQALGQGPQFIFQYYREEENGRGNFPPRFSGLQFPNYSSELNVNALELDDSALYLCASSLERGGGFQETQYFGPGTRLLVL.

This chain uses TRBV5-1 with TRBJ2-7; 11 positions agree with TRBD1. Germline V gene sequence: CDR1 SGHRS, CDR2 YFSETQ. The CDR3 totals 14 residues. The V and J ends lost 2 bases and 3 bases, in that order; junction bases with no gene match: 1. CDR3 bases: TGCGCCAGCAGCTTCGGGACAGGGGGCTACGAGCAGTACTTC. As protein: CASSFGTGGYEQYF.

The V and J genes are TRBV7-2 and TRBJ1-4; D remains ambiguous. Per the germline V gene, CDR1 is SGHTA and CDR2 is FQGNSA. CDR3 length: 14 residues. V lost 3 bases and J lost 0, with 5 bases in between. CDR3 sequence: CASSFSATNEKLFF. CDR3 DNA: TGTGCCAGCAGCTTTTCCGCAACTAATGAAAAACTGTTTTTT.